Listed here are 9 T cell receptor beta chains from one sample, sequenced in a study of shared clonotypes between healthy human individuals. Profiling relied on immunoSEQ multiplex PCR, and the TCRdb table lists in-frame clones only, not all of them. The data show around 1.4 million clones, just under 99% seen once. Material for sequencing was naive CD4+ T cells sorted from blood. Subset specified: CD45RA+ positively selected. The receptors stem from a man aged 25 to 40 in good health.

CDR3 amino acids: CASSLAGNSHEQYF. For the CDR3, the DNA is TGCGCCAGCAGCTTAGCGGGAAATTCCCACGAGCAGTACTTC. The chain has TRBV10-2 and TRBJ2-7; 8 bases fit TRBD2. The ends lost 6 bases at V and 5 bases at J; junction bases unmatched: 9. The germline CDR1 and CDR2 sequences are WSHSY and SAAADI. This CDR3 has 14 residues.

A note on this clone: At one boundary the junction diverges from the germline segment, which might be a read error. The chain links TRBV7-7 to TRBJ2-7; 16 bases match TRBD2. The CDR3 has 17 amino acids. CDR1 SSHAT and CDR2 FNYEAQ come from the germline V gene (reference sequence). The CDR3 coding sequence is TGTGCTAGCAGCTTGGGACTAGCGGGAGGGCCGGGATACGAGCAGTACTTC. This encodes CASSLGLAGGPGYEQYF.

The chain carries TRBV12-5 and TRBJ1-1; D is possibly TRBD1 (6 bases). Trimming cost V 3 bases and J 0 bases, with 14 bases left between them. The CDR3 has 16 residues. Germline V gene lookup returns CDR1 LGHNT and CDR2 FRNRAP. The CDR3 spells CASGLEAQGMNTEAFF. Here the CDR3 DNA reads TGTGCTAGTGGTTTAGAGGCGCAGGGGATGAACACTGAAGCTTTCTTT.

CDR3 in amino acids: CASRDRGDQPQHF. The DNA of the CDR3 is TGTGCCAGCAGAGATAGGGGGGATCAGCCCCAGCATTTT. The chain is built from TRBV2 and TRBJ1-5; D possibly corresponds to TRBD1 (6 bases). Trimming took 6 bases from V and 5 from J, leaving 11 bases between them. This CDR3 region has 13 residues. Germline CDR1 and CDR2: SNHLY and FYNNEI.

The chain links TRBV5-1 to TRBJ2-3; 7 bases align to TRBD1. This CDR3 is 17 amino acids long. Germline CDR1 reads SGHRS; CDR2 reads YFSETQ. The ends lost 4 bases at V and 2 bases at J; junction bases unmatched: 13. The CDR3 nucleotides are TGCGCCAGCAGCCGAACAGACGGGACAGAATACACAGATACGCAGTATTTT. Translated: CASSRTDGTEYTDTQYF.

The table lists this clone with a count of one. The chain is built from TRBV19 and TRBJ2-1; D call uncertain. Per germline, CDR1 LNHDA and CDR2 SQIVND (reference sequence). The CDR3 consists of 14 residues. Trimming stripped 3 bases from V and 3 bases from J, with 9 bases between. CDR3 DNA: TGTGCCAGTAGTATTGTTGGTGGCTACAATGAGCAGTTCTTC. This codes for CASSIVGGYNEQFF.

V usage is TRBV5-1 and J usage is TRBJ2-1; 7 nucleotides agree with TRBD2. Trimming took 1 base from V and 7 from J; bases not matched to a gene: 5. This CDR3 comprises 14 residues. Looked up from germline, CDR1 is SGHRS and CDR2 is YFSETQ. The CDR3 loop reads CASSLITSENEQFF. CDR3 DNA: TGCGCCAGCAGCTTGATTACTAGCGAGAATGAGCAGTTCTTC.

The chain has TRBV2 and TRBJ1-1; TRBD1 matches 7 bases. This CDR3 is built from 14 residues. V was pared by 6 bases and J by 7 bases, with 11 bases of the junction left unmatched. CDR1 is SNHLY and CDR2 is FYNNEI in the germline V gene. As DNA, the CDR3 is TGTGCCAGCAGCCGATTGACAGGGACCAATGAAGCTTTCTTT. Encoded protein: CASSRLTGTNEAFF.

The chain is built from TRBV5-4 and TRBJ2-4; D is perhaps TRBD1 (6 bases). The CDR3 runs to 11 residues. V lost 9 bases to trimming and J lost 5 bases, with 9 bases between them. Germline V lookup: CDR1 SGHNT, CDR2 YYREEE (reference sequence). The CDR3 here is CATSGENIQYF. As DNA, the CDR3 is TGTGCCACCTCAGGGGAAAACATTCAGTACTTC.